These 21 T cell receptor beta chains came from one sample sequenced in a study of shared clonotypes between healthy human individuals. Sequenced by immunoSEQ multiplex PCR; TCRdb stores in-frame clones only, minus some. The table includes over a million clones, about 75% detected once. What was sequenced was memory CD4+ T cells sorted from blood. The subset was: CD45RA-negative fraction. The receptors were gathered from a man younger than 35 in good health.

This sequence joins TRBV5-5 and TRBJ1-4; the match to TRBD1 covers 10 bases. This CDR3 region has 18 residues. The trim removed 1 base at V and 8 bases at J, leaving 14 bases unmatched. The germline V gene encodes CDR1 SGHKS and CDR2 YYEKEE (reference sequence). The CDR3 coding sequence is TGTGCCAGCAGCTTGTTCAGCGGAGGACAGGGGGTTGGGGAAAAACTGTTTTTT. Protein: CASSLFSGGQGVGEKLFF.

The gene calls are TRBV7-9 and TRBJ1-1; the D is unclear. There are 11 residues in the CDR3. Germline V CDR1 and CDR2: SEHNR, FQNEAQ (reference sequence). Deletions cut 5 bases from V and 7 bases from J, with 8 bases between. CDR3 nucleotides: TGTGCCAGCAGCCTGACCATTGAAGCTTTCTTT. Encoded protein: CASSLTIEAFF.

CDR3 sequence (DNA): TGTGCCAGCAGCCAAACAGGGGGCGGACAGCCCCAGCATTTT. It translates to CASSQTGGGQPQHF. V usage is TRBV27 and J usage is TRBJ1-5; TRBD1 matches at 9 bases. J was trimmed by 7 bases and V by 6 bases; bases with no gene match: 7. CDR3 size: 14 residues. CDR1 and CDR2 (germline): MNHEY, SMNVEV (reference sequence).

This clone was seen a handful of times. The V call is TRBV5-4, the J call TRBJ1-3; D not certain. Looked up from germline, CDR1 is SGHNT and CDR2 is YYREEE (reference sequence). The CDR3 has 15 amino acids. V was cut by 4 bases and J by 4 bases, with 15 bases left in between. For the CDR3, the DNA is TGTGCCAGCAGCAGACGGACGGACTCAGGAAACACCATATATTTT. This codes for CASSRRTDSGNTIYF.

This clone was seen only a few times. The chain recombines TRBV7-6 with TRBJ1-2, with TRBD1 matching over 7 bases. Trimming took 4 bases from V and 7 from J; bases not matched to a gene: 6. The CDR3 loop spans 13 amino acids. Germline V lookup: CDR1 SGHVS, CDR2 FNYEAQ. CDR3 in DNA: TGTGCCAGCAGCTCCCAGACAGGGTCTGGCTACACCTTC. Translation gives CASSSQTGSGYTF.

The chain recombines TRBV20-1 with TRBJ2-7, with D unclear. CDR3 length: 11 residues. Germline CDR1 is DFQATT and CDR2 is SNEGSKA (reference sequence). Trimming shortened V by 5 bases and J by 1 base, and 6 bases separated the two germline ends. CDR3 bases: TGCAGTGCTCTCCGGTCCTACGAGCAGTACTTC. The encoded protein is CSALRSYEQYF.

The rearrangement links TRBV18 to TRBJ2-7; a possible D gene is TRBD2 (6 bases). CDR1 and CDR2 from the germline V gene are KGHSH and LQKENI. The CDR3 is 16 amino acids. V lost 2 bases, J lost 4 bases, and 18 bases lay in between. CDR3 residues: CASSPWSGLDDYEQYF. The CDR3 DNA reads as TGTGCCAGCTCACCATGGTCGGGACTCGATGATTACGAGCAGTACTTC.

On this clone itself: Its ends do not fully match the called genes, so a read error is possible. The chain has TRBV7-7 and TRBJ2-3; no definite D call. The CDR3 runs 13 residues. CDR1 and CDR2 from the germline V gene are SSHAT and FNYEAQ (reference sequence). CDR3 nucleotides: TGTGCTAGCAGCCCAGGTCGTGCAGATACGCAGTATTTT. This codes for CASSPGRADTQYF.

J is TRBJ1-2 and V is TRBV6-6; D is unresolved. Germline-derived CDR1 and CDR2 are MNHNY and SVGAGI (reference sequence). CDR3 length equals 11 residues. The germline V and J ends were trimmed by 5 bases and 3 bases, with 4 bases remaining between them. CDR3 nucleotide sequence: TGTGCCAGCAGTAGGGACTATGGCTACACCTTC. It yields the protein CASSRDYGYTF.

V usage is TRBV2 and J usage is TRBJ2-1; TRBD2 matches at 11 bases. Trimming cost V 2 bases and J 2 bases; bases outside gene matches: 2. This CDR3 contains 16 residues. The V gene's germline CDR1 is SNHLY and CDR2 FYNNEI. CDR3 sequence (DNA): TGTGCCAGCAGTGAACTAGCGGGGGGAACCTACAATGAGCAGTTCTTC. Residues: CASSELAGGTYNEQFF.

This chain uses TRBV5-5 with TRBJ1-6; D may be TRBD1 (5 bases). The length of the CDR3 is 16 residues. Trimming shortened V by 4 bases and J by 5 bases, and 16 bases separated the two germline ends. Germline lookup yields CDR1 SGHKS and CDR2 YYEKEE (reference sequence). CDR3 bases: TGTGCCAGCAGCCCGGGGCCCAGAACCAATAATTCACCCCTCCACTTT. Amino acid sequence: CASSPGPRTNNSPLHF.

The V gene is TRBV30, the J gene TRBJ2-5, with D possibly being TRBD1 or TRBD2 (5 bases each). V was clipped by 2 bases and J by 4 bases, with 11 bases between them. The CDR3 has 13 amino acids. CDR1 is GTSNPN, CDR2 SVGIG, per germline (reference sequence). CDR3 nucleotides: TGTGCCTGGAGTACAGGAGGCCCAGAGACCCAGTACTTC. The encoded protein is CAWSTGGPETQYF.

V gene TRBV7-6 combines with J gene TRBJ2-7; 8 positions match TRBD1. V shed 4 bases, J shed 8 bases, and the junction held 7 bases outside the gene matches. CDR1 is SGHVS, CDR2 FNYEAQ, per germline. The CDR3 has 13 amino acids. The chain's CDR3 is CASSSNPGGKQYF. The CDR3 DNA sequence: TGTGCCAGCAGCTCAAACCCAGGGGGCAAGCAGTACTTC.

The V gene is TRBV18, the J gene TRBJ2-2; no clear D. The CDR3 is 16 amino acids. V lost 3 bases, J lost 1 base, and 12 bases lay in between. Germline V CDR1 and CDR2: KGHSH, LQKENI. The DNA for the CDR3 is TGTGCCAGCTCACCTACAATCTCAGGGAACACCGGGGAGCTGTTTTTT. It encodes CASSPTISGNTGELFF.

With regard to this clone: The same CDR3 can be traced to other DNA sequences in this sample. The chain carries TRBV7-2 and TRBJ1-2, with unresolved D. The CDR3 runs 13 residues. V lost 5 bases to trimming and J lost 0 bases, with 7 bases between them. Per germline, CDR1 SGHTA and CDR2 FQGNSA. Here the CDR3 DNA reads TGTGCCAGCAGCCTGGCAGCTAACTATGGCTACACCTTC. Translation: CASSLAANYGYTF. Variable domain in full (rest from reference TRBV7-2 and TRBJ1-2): GAGVSQSPSNKVTEKGKDVELRCDPISGHTALYWYRQSLGQGLEFLIYFQGNSAPDKSGLPSDRFSAERTGGSVSTLTIQRTQQEDSAVYLCASSLAANYGYTFGSGTRLTVV.

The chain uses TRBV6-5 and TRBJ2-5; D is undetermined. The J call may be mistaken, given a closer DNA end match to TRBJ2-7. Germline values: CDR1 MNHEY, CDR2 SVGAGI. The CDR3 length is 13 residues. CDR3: CASSTSPTYEQYF. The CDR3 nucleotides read TGTGCCAGCAGTACCTCGCCAACCTACGAGCAGTACTTC.

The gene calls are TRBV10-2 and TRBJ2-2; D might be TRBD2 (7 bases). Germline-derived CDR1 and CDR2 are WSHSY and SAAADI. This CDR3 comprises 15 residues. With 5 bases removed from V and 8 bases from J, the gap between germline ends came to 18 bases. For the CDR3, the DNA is TGCGCCAGCAGTACGGCGGGGGCCCTGGGAGGGGAGCTGTTTTTT. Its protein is CASSTAGALGGELFF.

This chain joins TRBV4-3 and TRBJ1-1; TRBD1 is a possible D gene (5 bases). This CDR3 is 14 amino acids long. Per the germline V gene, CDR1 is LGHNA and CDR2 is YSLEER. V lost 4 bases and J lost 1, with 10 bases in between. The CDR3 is CASSRGVENTEAFF. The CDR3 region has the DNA TGCGCCAGCAGCCGAGGGGTGGAGAACACTGAAGCTTTCTTT.

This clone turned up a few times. CDR3 loop: CASSPQPQGQSYGYTF. The CDR3 DNA reads as TGCGCCAGCAGCCCTCAGCCCCAGGGACAAAGCTATGGCTACACCTTC. This chain links TRBV4-1 with TRBJ1-2, with D possibly matching TRBD1 (6 bases). CDR3 length equals 16 residues. Per the germline V gene, CDR1 is MGHRA and CDR2 is YSYEKL. Trimming removed 4 bases at V and 4 bases at J, with 19 bases between.

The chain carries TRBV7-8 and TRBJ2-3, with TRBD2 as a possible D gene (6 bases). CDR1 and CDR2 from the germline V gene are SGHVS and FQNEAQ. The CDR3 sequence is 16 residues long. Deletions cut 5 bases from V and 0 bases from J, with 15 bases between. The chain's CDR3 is CASSGGSTTSTDTQYF. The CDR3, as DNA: TGTGCCAGCAGCGGGGGGTCCACTACTAGCACAGATACGCAGTATTTT.

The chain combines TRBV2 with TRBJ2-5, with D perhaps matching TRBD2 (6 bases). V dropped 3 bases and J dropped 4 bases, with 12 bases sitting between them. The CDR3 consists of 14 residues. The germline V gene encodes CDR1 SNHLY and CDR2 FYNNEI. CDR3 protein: CASSEQRRGETQYF. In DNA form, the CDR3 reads TGTGCCAGCAGTGAGCAGCGGCGGGGAGAGACCCAGTACTTC.